This TCR beta chain was recovered during a study of cytomegalovirus exposure and HLA in healthy donors. Study in general: Around 190 million T cells yielded some 100 million unique TCR beta sequences, as an earlier analysis found.

V was shortened by 5 bases and J by 7 bases, with 12 bases between the two germline ends. There are 13 residues in the CDR3. Germline CDR1 and CDR2: GTSNPN and SVGIG (reference sequence). The primer mix had 60 Vbeta and 13 Jbeta primers. Sequencing used immunoSEQ multiplex PCR; TCRdb keeps in-frame clones, though not all of them. The sample shows roughly 170,000 clones, under 90% of them seen only once. While unrecorded immune exposures were likely, the donors were nominally healthy when sampled. The genes are TRBV30 and TRBJ1-6; D is unresolved. The sample taken for sequencing was PBMCs. This clonotype was sampled from a man aged 25-45 years in good health and CMV-seropositive. The CDR3 sequence is CAWGGGRNSPLHF. DNA of the CDR3: TGTGCCTGGGGCGGTGGCAGAAATTCACCCCTCCACTTT.